The next 4 T cell receptor beta chains were all read from a single sample in a study of cytomegalovirus exposure and HLA in healthy donors. The PCR had 60 Vbeta and 13 Jbeta primers. TCRdb's table, derived via immunoSEQ multiplex PCR, lists solely in-frame clones and lacks some. The sample contains some 150,000 clones, approximately 77% of which appear only once. The sequenced sample consisted of PBMCs. The receptor source for this set is a male donor in good health and CMV-seronegative.

This clone was counted a single time. The chain recombines TRBV6-5 with TRBJ2-6, with no clear D. Trimming took off 6 bases at V and 5 bases at J, with 8 bases between the two ends. The germline gives CDR1 MNHEY, CDR2 SVGAGI. The CDR3 spans 13 residues. The CDR3 sequence is CASRPYRANVLTF. CDR3 DNA: TGTGCCAGCAGACCCTATAGGGCCAACGTCCTGACTTTC.

The table lists this clone with a few counts. Other DNA sequences in the same sample also yield this CDR3. This chain connects TRBV5-1 to TRBJ2-1, with TRBD2 matching 8 bases. V trimming: 2 bases; J trimming: 2 bases; junction bases outside the gene matches: 0. The CDR3 runs to 14 residues. Germline V lookup: CDR1 SGHRS, CDR2 YFSETQ. CDR3 sequence reads: CASSFSGAYNEQFF. As DNA, the CDR3 is TGCGCCAGCAGCTTTAGCGGGGCCTACAATGAGCAGTTCTTC.

Only a few counts were recorded for this clone. The chain recombines TRBV10-3 with TRBJ2-7; the match to TRBD1 covers 10 bases. The CDR3 covers 13 residues. Unmatched junction bases numbered 5, after V lost 9 bases and J lost 3 bases. In germline, CDR1 is ENHRY, CDR2 SYGVKD. The CDR3 protein is CAIRTGGSYEQYF. CDR3 nucleotide sequence: TGTGCCATTCGGACAGGGGGGAGCTACGAGCAGTACTTC.

Of note for this clone: This sample includes further DNA sequences coding for the same CDR3. The J gene is TRBJ1-4, the V gene TRBV15; D perhaps matches TRBD1 (5 bases). CDR1 and CDR2 from the germline V gene are LNHNV and YYDKDF (reference sequence). V was pared by 1 base and J by 7 bases, with 16 bases between. The CDR3 loop spans 16 amino acids. The CDR3 reads CATSRGGKGWVEKLFF. The CDR3 DNA sequence: TGTGCCACCAGCAGAGGCGGGAAGGGGTGGGTTGAAAAACTGTTTTTT.